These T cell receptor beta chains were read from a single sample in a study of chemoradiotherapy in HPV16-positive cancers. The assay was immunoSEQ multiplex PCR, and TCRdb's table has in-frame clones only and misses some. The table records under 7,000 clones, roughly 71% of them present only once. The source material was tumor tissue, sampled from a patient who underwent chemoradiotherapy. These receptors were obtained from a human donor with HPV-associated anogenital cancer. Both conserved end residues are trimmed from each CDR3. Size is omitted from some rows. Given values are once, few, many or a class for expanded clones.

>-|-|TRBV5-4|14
ASSLESGTGFYEQY
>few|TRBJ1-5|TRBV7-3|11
ASSLRGNQPQH
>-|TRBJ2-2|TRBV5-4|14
ASSPQLGQHTGELF
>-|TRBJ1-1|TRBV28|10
ASSLRWSRAF
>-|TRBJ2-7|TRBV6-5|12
ASNPARGSYEQY
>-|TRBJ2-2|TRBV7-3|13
ASRDSGANTGELF
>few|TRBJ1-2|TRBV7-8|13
ASSLTRQAGYGYT
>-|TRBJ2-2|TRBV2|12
ASSALANTGELF
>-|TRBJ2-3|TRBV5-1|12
ASGGDPSTDTQY
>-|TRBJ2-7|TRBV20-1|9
SARQGQRQY
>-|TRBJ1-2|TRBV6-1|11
ASKATGFYGYT
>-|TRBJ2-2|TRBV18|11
ASSAQGTGELF
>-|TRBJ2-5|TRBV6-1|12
ASSPNLAQETQY
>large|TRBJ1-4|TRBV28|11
ASSPLSNEKLF
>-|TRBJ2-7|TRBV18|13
ASSPGGTGTYEQY
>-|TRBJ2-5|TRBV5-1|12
ASSPWPTGETQY
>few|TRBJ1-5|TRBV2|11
ASMAGGNQPQH
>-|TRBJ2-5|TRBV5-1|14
ASSLGRVGGQETQY
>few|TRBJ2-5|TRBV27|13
ASSLTAGGVETQY
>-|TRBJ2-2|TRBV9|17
ASSVAGTRRIGSTGELF
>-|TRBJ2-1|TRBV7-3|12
ASSLEGKVNEQF
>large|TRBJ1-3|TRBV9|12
ASSSSASGNTIY
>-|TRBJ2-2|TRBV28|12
ASSPGTATGELF
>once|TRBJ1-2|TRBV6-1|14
ASSEAGGTANYGYT
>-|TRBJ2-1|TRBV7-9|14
ASSTPTTSGVVGQF
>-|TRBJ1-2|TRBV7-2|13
ASSRAGGESYGYT
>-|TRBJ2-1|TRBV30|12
AWRDRGSYNEQF